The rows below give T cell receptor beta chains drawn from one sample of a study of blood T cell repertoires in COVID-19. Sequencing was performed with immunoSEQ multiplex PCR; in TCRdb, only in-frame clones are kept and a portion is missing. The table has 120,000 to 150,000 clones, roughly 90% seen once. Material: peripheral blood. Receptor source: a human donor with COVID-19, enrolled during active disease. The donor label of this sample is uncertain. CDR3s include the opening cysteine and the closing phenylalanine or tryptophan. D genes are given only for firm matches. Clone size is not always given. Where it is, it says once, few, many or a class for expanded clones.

TGTGCCAGCAGGGAGGACAGGGGCTACGAGCAGTACTTC CASREDRGYEQYF TRBV2 . TRBJ2-7 13 TRBD1
TGTGCTAGTGGACCCCGGGACAGATTGGGCTACACCTTC CASGPRDRLGYTF TRBV12-5 . TRBJ1-2 13 TRBD1
TGTGCCAGCAGTTACGCGCAGGGCTACGAGCAGTACTTC CASSYAQGYEQYF TRBV6-6 few TRBJ2-7 13 .
TGTGCCAGCAGCTTAACGTCAGCGGGGGGGCTTGGAGATACGCAGTATTTT CASSLTSAGGLGDTQYF TRBV7-3 . TRBJ2-3 17 TRBD2
TGTGCCAAAAGTCCTAATGAGAGGAATGAGCAGTTCTTC CAKSPNERNEQFF TRBV2 . TRBJ2-1 13 .
TGCAGCGTTGTTCGGGGGGGGCCCTACAATGAGCAGTTCTTC CSVVRGGPYNEQFF TRBV29-1 . TRBJ2-1 14 TRBD2
TGTGCCAGCAGCCTATTACTAGACAATGAGCAGTTCTTC CASSLLLDNEQFF TRBV7-9 . TRBJ2-1 13 .
TGCGCCAGCAGCTTGGTCCGCCAGGCTGACGCGAACACCGGGGAGCTGTTTTTT CASSLVRQADANTGELFF TRBV5-1 . TRBJ2-2 18 .
TGTGCCAGCAGCCCTCGGGTAGCGGGCTACGAGCAGTACTTC CASSPRVAGYEQYF TRBV5-6 . TRBJ2-7 14 TRBD2
TGTGCCAGCAGCTTGGGGACAGCTACATCCACTGAAGCTTTCTTT CASSLGTATSTEAFF TRBV5-6 . TRBJ1-1 15 .
TGTGCCAGCAGTGAATCTCCCTCGCCCCAGCATTTT CASSESPSPQHF TRBV2 . TRBJ1-5 12 .
TGTGCCACCAGTGATCGGGCGGGGGGCCCTCCAGATACGCAGTATTTT CATSDRAGGPPDTQYF TRBV24-1 . TRBJ2-3 16 TRBD2
TGTGCCACAAGACAGGGAGTAAGCTATGGCTACACCTTC CATRQGVSYGYTF TRBV28 . TRBJ1-2 13 TRBD1
TGTGCCAGCTCACCAGTCGGGGGGCCTAATGAAAAACTGTTTTTT CASSPVGGPNEKLFF TRBV18 once TRBJ1-4 15 .
TGTGCCAGCAGTGAAGGGGCCCCCCGGGGTAGGACCCAGTACTTC CASSEGAPRGRTQYF TRBV2 . TRBJ2-5 15 .
TGCGCCAGCAGCTTGGGACAGGTTCTTGCTGGGGCCAACGTCCTGACTTTC CASSLGQVLAGANVLTF TRBV5-1 . TRBJ2-6 17 .
TGTGCCAGCAGTGACCGGGACAGGGGGGACTATGGCTACACCTTC CASSDRDRGDYGYTF TRBV6-1 once TRBJ1-2 15 TRBD1
TGTGCCAGCAGCGTAGTATCTGGGGCAGACACAGATACGCAGTATTTT CASSVVSGADTDTQYF TRBV9 . TRBJ2-3 16 .